This TCR beta chain is drawn from a study of cytomegalovirus exposure and HLA in healthy donors (dated by TCRdb to the late 2010s). A note on the overall study: An earlier analysis of roughly 610 of the donors reported approximately 300 Gb of sequence data and 95 million to 120 million unique TCR beta sequences obtained from 180 million or so T cells. Both class I and class II loci were covered by HLA typing, at four-digit resolution. To predict cytomegalovirus infection status, the study combined high-throughput TCR immunosequencing, statistical association of individual TCRs with disease status, and machine learning. Roughly 5 DR-DQ haplotypes were handled as single units for association and clustering, since linkage in the cohort was strong. Donor age, sex, ethnicity and CMV serostatus were collected together with the repertoire data. A later genetic analysis used genome-wide SNP genotypes for 398 of the 666 donors, treating that subset as a discovery cohort. The genetic ancestry cluster associated with self-reported Caucasian donors included 65% to 90% of the 350 to 500 genotyped donors. The later analysis used no new phenotypic data to find candidate immune exposures, relying instead on TCR beta sequences and their occurrence across donors. Among 398 genotyped donors of the cohort, an average of approximately 240,000 unique TCR beta nucleotide sequences were sequenced per donor, roughly 20% of them non-productive. Roughly 300 gigabases of sequencing data and roughly 80 million unique TCR sequences made up an early release that covered approximately 650 HLA-typed donors. To decide whether each TCR beta V gene segment behaved as functional or pseudogenic, an earlier analysis of fewer than 750 of the donors relied on high-throughput TCR beta sequencing. The number of typed donors differed by locus: 629-630 for A, B, C, DRB1 and DQB1; some 500 for DQA1; 606 for DPA1; and roughly 450 for DPB1. The study was designed to test whether signatures of past pathogen exposure could be identified by cataloging public T cell receptors. In addition to the first cohort of 666 subjects, a separate validation cohort of approximately 130 different subjects was used. A later analysis re-analyzed previously published TCR beta repertoires from 660 or so donors and added high-resolution HLA genotyping to study TCR occurrence patterns. The study profiled the T cell repertoires of around 700 subjects by immunosequencing and related them to cytomegalovirus serostatus. All discovery cohort repertoires had been generated on a single sequencing platform.

Results the study describes overall, beyond this receptor: Roughly uniform sequencing depth across donors was assumed in presence/absence analyses, although this assumption may not hold. The authors suggested that the approach could potentially be extended to other disease states and immunological phenotypes. In a later analysis, around 17,000 TCR beta sequences were associated with specific HLA alleles at a false discovery rate of 0.05. In the study, some 180 TCR beta chains were listed as associated with cytomegalovirus. Some IMGT-functional V segments, including TRBV6-2 and TRBV6-3, could not be distinguished by the 87-base-pair reads and were therefore excluded. In a later analysis, TCR association rates were found to vary across HLA loci, with the most associated TCRs seen for DRB1 alleles and the fewest for HLA-C alleles. An association between a missense DCLRE1C variant and V-gene and J-gene trimming of TCR beta chains was found in a later genetic analysis and replicated in an independent cohort. Because some donors lacked HLA typing at each locus, the association tests relied only on the typed subset. This cohort had only TCR beta chains sequenced, and the lack of alpha or paired-chain data limited which features could be detected. The classifier was reported to diagnose cytomegalovirus status with high specificity and sensitivity in both the original and validation cohorts. CMV serostatus was the only immune exposure information available for the cohort. A further reported finding was that TCR beta sequences accurately predicted the HLA-A and HLA-B alleles for most subjects in the first cohort. The earlier analysis of 587 of the donors excluded roughly 17 rarely observed V segments, including chromosome 9 orphons, because counts were too low. In a later analysis, several top co-occurrence clusters were reported to appear linked to parvovirus B19, influenza, CMV and Epstein-Barr virus. The sequencing pipeline was judged likely to have produced a cluster of highly shared sequence variants as a technical artifact. In vitro tests confirmed that a few of the cytomegalovirus-associated TCR beta chains recognize cytomegalovirus antigens. A later genetic analysis reported fewer N-insertions in productive TCRs among donors in an Asian-associated ancestry cluster than the roughly 640-donor mean. An earlier analysis of around 540 of the donors showed that most TCR beta V segments appeared in productive rearrangements either about 87% or about 30% of the time, which broadly matched IMGT annotations. When HLA alleles, especially DR and DQ, strongly co-occurred, attributing TCR associations to individual alleles was difficult. Linkage disequilibrium might explain the correlated functional status among segregating V segments, but an unknown experimental factor could not be ruled out. A later analysis found that most CMV-associated TCR beta chains appeared HLA-restricted, with HLA associations seemingly driven largely by CMV exposure. Compared with equally common non-associated chains, HLA-associated TCR beta chains in a later analysis were more clonally expanded and had lower generation probabilities. While some public TCRs were present in many individuals, most TCR sequences turned up only very rarely across donors.

A remark on this clone: It lacks a known antigen. No base qualities exist here, and no much larger clone lies one base off it.

The cohort comprised around 690 healthy bone marrow donors. At the time of sampling, all cohort members were nominally healthy, though unrecorded immune exposures were likely present. The donor was CMV seropositive and was included in the group of almost 300 seropositive cohort members. Each donor provided a peripheral blood sample, and peripheral blood mononuclear cells were used for TCR beta sequencing. The Qiagen DNeasy Blood Extraction Kit was used to extract genomic DNA from the blood cell samples. V is cut back by 4 bases and J by 0 bases, with 6 bases in the junction unmatched. Reading from cysteine to phenylalanine, the CDR3 counts 15 amino acids. Only the CDR3 part of the read is kept: 45 bases, read in frame from the first base. The germline V gene gives CDR1 as SGHRS and CDR2 as YFSETQ. The library was obtained by the immunoSEQ multiplex PCR assay. For the multiplex PCR, a mixture combining 60 forward primers for TCR Vbeta segments and 13 reverse primers for TCR Jbeta segments was used. The CDR3 region of rearranged TCR beta genes was amplified from genomic DNA by a multiplex PCR assay. On the Illumina HiSeq System, the amplified TCR beta libraries were sequenced as 87-base-pair reads. Regarding the original processing steps: Across the roughly 670 repertoires, a later analysis counted some 80 million unique TCR beta chains, 9.5 million to 13 million of which were shared by at least two donors. A nearest-neighbor algorithm error-corrected the raw reads and collapsed the reads into unique sequences, merging closely related sequences to remove PCR and sequencing errors. Alignment of CDR3 sequences to IMGT reference sequences was used to assign V, D and J gene segments. For a sequence to be retained, at least a six-nucleotide match to both a V gene segment and a J gene segment was required. A rearrangement counted as productive if the CDR3 had no stop codons and remained in frame with V and J, and every other rearrangement counted as non-productive. CDR3 was defined according to IMGT convention as the region running from the second conserved V-encoded cysteine to the conserved J-encoded phenylalanine. In an earlier analysis of roughly 580 of the donors, sequences lacking an unambiguous match to a single V gene segment were excluded. An earlier analysis of a few hundred of the donors called V segments functional above 56.7% productive rearrangements and segregating when the between-donor standard deviation exceeded 5%. A statistical classification framework was developed to diagnose cytomegalovirus status using the catalog of TCR beta chain sequences. A later analysis assigned V and J genes by comparing TCR nucleotide sequences with IMGT/GENE-DB human TR gene sequences. In a later analysis, CDR3 sequences and most-parsimonious VDJ recombination scenarios were assigned using the TCRdist pipeline. In a later analysis, each TCR beta chain was defined by its CDR3 amino acid sequence together with its V-gene family, and reads without a unique V-gene family were excluded. As a way to deal with suspected cross-contamination and a sequencing artifact, a later analysis dropped approximately 570 nucleotide sequences that were highly shared and had low generation probability. In a later analysis, a clonal expansion index for each public chain was calculated from normalized within-repertoire ranks of inferred template counts. In a later analysis, generation probabilities were computed using a VDJ recombination model fitted to out-of-frame rearrangements, and the results were checked against IGoR. A later analysis scored TCR-TCR, TCR-HLA and TCR-CMV co-occurrence with hypergeometric tests, applying a repertoire-size bias correction to TCR pairs. A later analysis estimated false discovery rates by permuting HLA or CMV assignments 20 times. A later analysis grouped co-occurring TCRs with DBSCAN, adding TCRdist sequence similarity when clustering within HLA-allele-positive subsets. Repertoires with fewer than 30,000 or more than 120,000 public chains were left out of co-occurrence clustering, as were several repertoires with anomalous nucleotide sharing. TCRdb limited this immuneACCESS table to in-frame rearrangements with V and J called. A share of clones is missing; checked studies link under half to unresolved V genes, and the rest is unexplained. That table gives V, J and clone size, and the DNA gave D and trimming. The sample has approximately 150,000 clones on record, around 78% of them singletons. Clones ranked in the top ten supply 2% to 3% of the sample.

Here the chain combines TRBV5-1 and TRBJ2-7; 8 central nucleotides agree with TRBD1. This TCR derives from a woman aged 18-29 years in good health and CMV-seropositive. The sample was PBMCs. The CDR3 reads CASSADRARSYEQYF. The DNA sequence follows: TGCGCCAGCAGCGCGGACAGGGCCCGCTCCTACGAGCAGTACTTC.